This TCR beta chain was sequenced during a study of Graves' ophthalmopathy and Graves' hyperthyroidism. CDR3 length equals 15 residues. Germline CDR1 and CDR2: WSHSY and SAAADI. Amplification of the TCR beta CDR3 regions used RNA transcripts (as template). RT-PCR in the first round used HTBI primers; a second-round multiplex PCR followed. TCRdb re-analysed the multiplex PCR reads in MiXCR, keeping a single row per CDR3 protein. The sample shows around 1.1 million distinct CDR3 sequences, about two fifths of them seen only once. Of note for this clonotype: An end of the junction does not agree with germline; a read error may underlie this.

This chain connects TRBV10-2 to TRBJ2-7; TRBD2 is a possible D gene (6 bases). The sequenced sample was peripheral blood or thyroid tissue (not recorded which). The receptor comes from an adult man with Graves' hyperthyroidism. CDR3: CASSLLPGEPYEQYF. The CDR3 region has the DNA TGTGCCAGCAGTTTACTCCCGGGAGAACCCTACGAGCAGTACTTC.